Listed below are T cell receptor beta chains from one sample, sequenced in a study of regulatory T cells in long-lasting Graves disease. TCRdb re-derived calls from the multiplex PCR reads in MiXCR, one entry per CDR3 protein. The sample comprises approximately 230,000 distinct CDR3 sequences, about 16% of which are singletons, and more than 20% rests with the top ten. The specimen comprised peripheral blood mononuclear cells (PBMCs), sampled at new diagnosis, from a patient treated with antithyroid drugs. The source is a female donor with Graves disease. Both conserved end residues are part of each CDR3. The D gene is left open where the match is weak. The size entry is marked missing in some rows and otherwise reads once, few, many or a size class.

V gene: TRBV5-1
J gene: TRBJ2-3
D gene: TRBD2
clone size: many
CDR3 protein: CASSLMASGPSTDTQYF
CDR3 DNA: TGCGCCAGCAGCTTGATGGCTAGCGGGCCTAGCACAGATACGCAGTATTTT

V gene: TRBV4-1
J gene: TRBJ1-1
D gene: NA
clone size: many
CDR3 protein: CASSQDQGGMNTEAFF
CDR3 DNA: TGCGCCAGCAGCCAAGATCAAGGGGGTATGAACACTGAAGCTTTCTTT

V gene: TRBV2
J gene: TRBJ2-2
D gene: TRBD1
clone size: many
CDR3 protein: CASSLPGQENTGELFF
CDR3 DNA: TGTGCCAGCAGTTTACCGGGACAGGAGAACACCGGGGAGCTGTTTTTT

V gene: TRBV19
J gene: TRBJ1-2
D gene: TRBD1
clone size: few
CDR3 protein: CASTTIQGAYGYTF
CDR3 DNA: TGTGCCAGTACAACTATACAGGGGGCCTATGGCTACACCTTC

V gene: TRBV7-8
J gene: TRBJ2-7
D gene: TRBD2
clone size: NA
CDR3 protein: CASSFTSGSMYEQYF
CDR3 DNA: TGTGCCAGCAGCTTCACTAGCGGGAGCATGTACGAGCAGTACTTC

V gene: TRBV19
J gene: TRBJ1-2
D gene: NA
clone size: many
CDR3 protein: CATWESFYGYTF
CDR3 DNA: TGTGCCACCTGGGAGAGCTTCTATGGCTACACCTTC

V gene: TRBV20-1
J gene: TRBJ2-7
D gene: NA
clone size: many
CDR3 protein: CSALGGPRFYEQYF
CDR3 DNA: TGCAGTGCCCTCGGAGGGCCGAGGTTCTACGAGCAGTACTTC

V gene: TRBV11-2
J gene: TRBJ1-3
D gene: TRBD1
clone size: NA
CDR3 protein: CASSFGPDRGNTIYF
CDR3 DNA: TGTGCCAGCAGCTTCGGTCCGGACAGGGGAAACACCATATATTTT

V gene: TRBV12-3/TRBV12-4
J gene: TRBJ1-5
D gene: TRBD1
clone size: many
CDR3 protein: CASSWGQGGYQPQHF
CDR3 DNA: TGTGCCAGCAGTTGGGGACAGGGAGGATATCAGCCCCAGCATTTT

V gene: TRBV24-1
J gene: TRBJ2-5
D gene: NA
clone size: few
CDR3 protein: CATSDTEPGRETQYF
CDR3 DNA: TGTGCCACCAGTGATACTGAACCGGGTCGGGAGACCCAGTACTTC

V gene: TRBV24-1
J gene: TRBJ2-3
D gene: TRBD1
clone size: many
CDR3 protein: CATSDPRTGRDTQYF
CDR3 DNA: TGTGCCACCAGTGATCCCCGGACAGGCCGAGATACGCAGTATTTT

V gene: TRBV10-3
J gene: TRBJ1-5
D gene: NA
clone size: NA
CDR3 protein: CAISDEGSQHF
CDR3 DNA: TGTGCCATCAGTGACGAGGGTTCCCAGCATTTT

V gene: TRBV5-8
J gene: TRBJ1-1
D gene: NA
clone size: many
CDR3 protein: CASSLHRVATEAFF
CDR3 DNA: TGTGCCAGCAGCTTGCACAGGGTGGCCACTGAAGCTTTCTTT

V gene: TRBV12-3/TRBV12-4
J gene: TRBJ1-4
D gene: TRBD1
clone size: many
CDR3 protein: CASSHTGTGIEKLFF
CDR3 DNA: TGTGCCAGCAGTCATACCGGGACAGGGATTGAAAAACTGTTTTTT

V gene: TRBV10-3
J gene: TRBJ1-4
D gene: NA
clone size: many
CDR3 protein: CAISEGDPFNEKLFF
CDR3 DNA: TGTGCCATCAGTGAAGGGGACCCCTTCAATGAAAAACTGTTTTTT

V gene: TRBV11-2
J gene: TRBJ2-2
D gene: NA
clone size: many
CDR3 protein: CASSLGTGLTGELFF
CDR3 DNA: TGTGCCAGCAGCTTAGGAACAGGGCTAACCGGGGAGCTGTTTTTT

V gene: TRBV6-1
J gene: TRBJ2-1
D gene: TRBD2
clone size: many
CDR3 protein: CASSARLAGGNEQFF
CDR3 DNA: TGTGCCAGCAGTGCCCGACTAGCGGGAGGCAATGAGCAGTTCTTC

V gene: TRBV4-2
J gene: TRBJ2-1
D gene: TRBD2
clone size: many
CDR3 protein: CASSQESLLAEAGNEQFF
CDR3 DNA: TGTGCCAGCAGCCAAGAGTCATTACTAGCGGAGGCGGGGAATGAGCAGTTCTTC

V gene: TRBV3-1
J gene: TRBJ2-2
D gene: NA
clone size: NA
CDR3 protein: CASSQSLAPNTGELFF
CDR3 DNA: TGTGCCAGCAGCCAGAGTCTAGCGCCCAACACCGGGGAGCTGTTTTTT

V gene: TRBV28
J gene: TRBJ2-3
D gene: TRBD2
clone size: NA
CDR3 protein: CASSLPVGGGADTQYF
CDR3 DNA: TGTGCCAGCAGTCTCCCGGTGGGCGGGGGGGCAGATACGCAGTATTTT

V gene: TRBV7-3
J gene: TRBJ2-5
D gene: NA
clone size: many
CDR3 protein: CASSLSVGGGETQYF
CDR3 DNA: TGTGCCAGCAGCTTAAGCGTAGGGGGGGGAGAGACCCAGTACTTC

V gene: TRBV7-8
J gene: TRBJ2-5
D gene: NA
clone size: NA
CDR3 protein: CASSRANSETQYF
CDR3 DNA: TGTGCCAGCAGCAGGGCGAACTCCGAGACCCAGTACTTC

V gene: TRBV11-2
J gene: TRBJ2-1
D gene: NA
clone size: many
CDR3 protein: CASSLQGLGQFF
CDR3 DNA: TGTGCCAGCAGCTTACAGGGGCTGGGGCAGTTCTTC

V gene: TRBV30
J gene: TRBJ1-1
D gene: NA
clone size: many
CDR3 protein: CAWRSEYGEAFF
CDR3 DNA: TGTGCCTGGAGGTCGGAATACGGTGAAGCTTTCTTT

V gene: TRBV9
J gene: TRBJ2-5
D gene: NA
clone size: once
CDR3 protein: CASSAHGGGGTQYF
CDR3 DNA: TGTGCCAGCAGCGCCCACGGAGGGGGGGGGACCCAGTACTTC

V gene: TRBV27
J gene: TRBJ1-1
D gene: NA
clone size: NA
CDR3 protein: CASSFRPSDTEAFF
CDR3 DNA: TGTGCCAGCAGTTTCCGACCAAGCGACACTGAAGCTTTCTTT

V gene: TRBV20-1
J gene: TRBJ2-5
D gene: TRBD2
clone size: many
CDR3 protein: CSADTGTSGRAQYF
CDR3 DNA: TGCAGTGCGGACACCGGGACTAGCGGGAGGGCCCAGTACTTC

V gene: TRBV11-3
J gene: TRBJ2-7
D gene: TRBD2
clone size: many
CDR3 protein: CASSLGLAGGPWGEQYF
CDR3 DNA: TGTGCCAGCAGCTTGGGACTAGCGGGAGGGCCCTGGGGCGAGCAGTACTTC

V gene: TRBV18
J gene: TRBJ1-6
D gene: NA
clone size: NA
CDR3 protein: CASSRTNPHIVGYNSPLHF
CDR3 DNA: TGTGCCAGCTCACGGACCAACCCCCACATAGTAGGCTATAATTCACCCCTCCACTTT

V gene: TRBV20-1
J gene: TRBJ1-6
D gene: TRBD1
clone size: many
CDR3 protein: CSAMARGNSPLHF
CDR3 DNA: TGCAGTGCTATGGCCAGGGGGAATTCACCCCTCCACTTT

V gene: TRBV2
J gene: TRBJ2-3
D gene: TRBD2
clone size: many
CDR3 protein: CASRISGRALHF
CDR3 DNA: TGTGCCAGCAGGATTAGCGGGAGGGCCCTCCATTTT

V gene: TRBV19
J gene: TRBJ2-5
D gene: TRBD2
clone size: NA
CDR3 protein: CASSIDSKRGTQYF
CDR3 DNA: TGTGCCAGTAGTATAGACTCAAAGCGGGGGACCCAGTACTTC

V gene: TRBV18
J gene: TRBJ2-6
D gene: NA
clone size: NA
CDR3 protein: CASSPAAGGSWTGANVLTF
CDR3 DNA: TGTGCCAGCTCACCTGCAGCTGGGGGCTCATGGACTGGGGCCAACGTCCTGACTTTC

V gene: TRBV10-1
J gene: TRBJ2-1
D gene: NA
clone size: many
CDR3 protein: CASSGRGDYNEQFF
CDR3 DNA: TGCGCCAGCAGTGGGAGGGGGGATTACAATGAGCAGTTCTTC

V gene: TRBV6-2/TRBV6-3
J gene: TRBJ2-3
D gene: TRBD2
clone size: NA
CDR3 protein: CASSSFGTSGTDTQYF
CDR3 DNA: TGTGCCAGCAGTTCCTTCGGGACTAGCGGCACAGATACGCAGTATTTT

V gene: TRBV6-2/TRBV6-3
J gene: TRBJ2-7
D gene: TRBD1
clone size: NA
CDR3 protein: CASSYLGQGAYEQYF
CDR3 DNA: TGTGCCAGCAGTTACCTGGGACAGGGGGCTTACGAGCAGTACTTC

V gene: TRBV24-1
J gene: TRBJ1-2
D gene: NA
clone size: many
CDR3 protein: CATSDLSGYYGYTF
CDR3 DNA: TGTGCCACCAGTGATTTGTCAGGCTACTATGGCTACACCTTC

V gene: TRBV4-2
J gene: TRBJ2-3
D gene: TRBD2
clone size: NA
CDR3 protein: CASSQDRSGISDTQYF
CDR3 DNA: TGTGCCAGCAGCCAAGATCGGAGCGGGATCTCAGATACGCAGTATTTT

V gene: TRBV11-3
J gene: TRBJ2-2
D gene: NA
clone size: few
CDR3 protein: CASSLDRGYYTGELVF
CDR3 DNA: TGTGCCAGCAGCTTAGATCGGGGTTACTACACCGGGGAGCTGGTTTTT

V gene: TRBV7-2
J gene: TRBJ2-3
D gene: TRBD2
clone size: NA
CDR3 protein: CASSRLAGTSTDTQYF
CDR3 DNA: TGTGCCAGCAGCCGACTAGCGGGTACCAGCACAGATACGCAGTATTTT